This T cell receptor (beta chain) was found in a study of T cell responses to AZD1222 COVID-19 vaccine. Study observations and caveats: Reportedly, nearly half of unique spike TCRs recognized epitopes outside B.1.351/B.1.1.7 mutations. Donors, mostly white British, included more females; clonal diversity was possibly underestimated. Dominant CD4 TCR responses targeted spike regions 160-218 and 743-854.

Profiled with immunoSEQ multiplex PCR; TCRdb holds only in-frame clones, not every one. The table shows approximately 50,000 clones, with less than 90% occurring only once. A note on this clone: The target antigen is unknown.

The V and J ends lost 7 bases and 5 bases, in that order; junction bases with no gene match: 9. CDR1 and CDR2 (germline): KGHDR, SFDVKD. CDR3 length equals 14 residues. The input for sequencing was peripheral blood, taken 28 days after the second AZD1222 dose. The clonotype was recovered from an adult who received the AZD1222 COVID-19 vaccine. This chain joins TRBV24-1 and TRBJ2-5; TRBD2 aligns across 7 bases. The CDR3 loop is CATRDGAGTETQYF. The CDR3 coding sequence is TGTGCCACCAGGGACGGAGCGGGAACGGAGACCCAGTACTTC.